This TCR beta chain was found in a study of OX40 agonist ivuxolimab in advanced cancers. Overall study: The patients' treatment was ivuxolimab, an agonistic anti-OX40 (CD134) antibody. Partial responses were recorded for three patients, including one with hepatocellular carcinoma and two with cutaneous melanoma. Study-level results: Clonal expansion from baseline to week 6 occurred in both CD4+ and CD8+ T cells.

With baseline, cycle 4 day 1, and cycle 7 day 1 as timepoints, blood was sampled. About this clone itself: The target antigen is unknown.

This CDR3 has 12 amino acids. V was trimmed by 6 bases and J by 8 bases, leaving 8 bases between them. Germline V gives CDR1 MNHEY, CDR2 SMNVEV (reference sequence). Method: immunoSEQ multiplex PCR; TCRdb's copy keeps in-frame clones and lacks some. The table has about 31,000 clones, 82% seen once. The chain uses TRBV27 and TRBJ1-6; D is possibly TRBD1 (6 bases). The TCR originated in an adult with an advanced solid tumor such as melanoma, head and neck, liver or kidney cancer. The starting material was CD4+ or CD8+ T cells sorted from blood, obtained in a trial of the OX40 agonist ivuxolimab. CDR3 region: CASSHRDSPLHF. DNA for the CDR3: TGTGCCAGCAGCCACAGGGATTCACCCCTCCACTTT.